This T cell receptor (beta chain) derives from a study of Ad26.COV2.S vaccination and SARS-CoV-2 variants. Study-level information: Intramuscular Ad26.COV2.S doses were given once or twice, 56 days apart.

The CDR3 runs 14 residues. V lost 3 bases to trimming and J lost 2 bases, with 10 bases between them. CDR1 ENHRY and CDR2 SYGVKD come from the germline V gene. This clone was observed a few times. Method: immunoSEQ multiplex PCR; TCRdb's copy keeps in-frame clones and lacks some. The sample has around 300,000 clones, roughly 90% seen once. As for treatment: roughly 18 received Ad26.COV2.S at low or high dose, single or two shots; about 5 received placebo; per-sample allocation not given. Sampling happened 63 days after the first vaccine or placebo injection. An adult donor aged 18-55 years was enrolled in Boston. Expression of Wuhan-strain SARS-CoV-2 spike came from the Ad26 vector that formed the vaccine.

This sample comprised peripheral blood, obtained in a trial of Ad26.COV2.S vaccine versus placebo. The genes are TRBV10-3 and TRBJ1-1; D is ambiguous. The receptor was isolated from a person between 18 and 65 years old who received the Ad26.COV2.S COVID-19 vaccine or a placebo. CDR3: CAISDAGRNTEAFF. CDR3 bases: TGTGCCATCAGTGACGCAGGTAGAAACACTGAAGCTTTCTTT.